This TCR beta chain originates from a study of human T cells and chemical hapten exposure. On the study more broadly: Slight volume differences across pooled libraries mainly accounted for varying per-sample TCR yields.

Findings and caveats of the study: TCRs at high frequency, those above 1 in 1000, did not change with DPC sensitization.

Individual cDNA molecules each carried unique molecular identifiers attached by the library. TCRdb re-derived calls from the 5' RACE reads in MiXCR, one entry per CDR3 protein. The table shows about 140,000 distinct CDR3 sequences, with around 4.1% occurring only once. It was from unfractionated whole blood that total RNA was extracted. There are many counts of this clonotype. Its antigen is still unknown. Germline V gene lookup returns CDR1 SQVTM and CDR2 ANQGSEA. V was shortened by 3 bases and J by 6 bases, with 14 bases between the two germline ends. This CDR3 has 13 amino acids. The chain uses TRBV29-1 and TRBJ1-2; D is ambiguous. The source of this sequence is a female donor in good health. Here the CDR3 reads CSVESGVQDGYTF. The CDR3 coding sequence is TGCAGCGTTGAGTCGGGTGTGCAAGATGGCTACACCTTC.